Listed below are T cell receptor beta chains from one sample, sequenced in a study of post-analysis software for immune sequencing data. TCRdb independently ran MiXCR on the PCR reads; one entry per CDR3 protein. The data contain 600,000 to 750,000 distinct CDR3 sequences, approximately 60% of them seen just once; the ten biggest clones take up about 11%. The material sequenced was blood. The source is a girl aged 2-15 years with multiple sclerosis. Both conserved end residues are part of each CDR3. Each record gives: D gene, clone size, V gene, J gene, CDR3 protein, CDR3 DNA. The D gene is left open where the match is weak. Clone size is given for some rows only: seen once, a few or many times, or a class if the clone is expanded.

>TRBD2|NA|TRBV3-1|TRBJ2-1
CASSQASGGNEQFF
TGTGCCAGCAGCCAAGCTAGCGGGGGGAATGAGCAGTTCTTC
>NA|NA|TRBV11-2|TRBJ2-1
CASSLVEVEQFF
TGTGCCAGCAGCTTAGTCGAGGTTGAGCAGTTCTTC
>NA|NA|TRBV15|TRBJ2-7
CATSSRDGTYEQYF
TGTGCCACCAGCAGCCGGGACGGAACCTACGAGCAGTACTTC
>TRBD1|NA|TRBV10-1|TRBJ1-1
CASSDAGTGDAEAFF
TGCGCCAGCAGCGATGCCGGGACAGGGGACGCTGAAGCTTTCTTT
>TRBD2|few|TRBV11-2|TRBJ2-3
CASSFLAGVTDTQYF
TGTGCCAGCAGTTTTCTAGCGGGAGTAACAGATACGCAGTATTTT
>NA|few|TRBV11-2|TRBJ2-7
CASSGVGEPYEQYF
TGTGCCAGCAGCGGTGTGGGGGAACCCTACGAGCAGTACTTC
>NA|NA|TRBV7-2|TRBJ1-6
CASSLALHRAPLHF
TGTGCCAGCAGCTTAGCGTTACATCGGGCACCCCTCCACTTT
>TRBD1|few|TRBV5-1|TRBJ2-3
CASSVRTGVLDTQYF
TGCGCCAGCAGCGTACGGACAGGGGTTCTGGATACGCAGTATTTT
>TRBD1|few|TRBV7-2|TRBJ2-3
CASSPRTGATDTQYF
TGTGCCAGCAGCCCTAGGACAGGGGCCACAGATACGCAGTATTTT
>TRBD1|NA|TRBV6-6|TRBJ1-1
CASTVRGDRVDTEAFF
TGTGCCAGCACCGTTAGGGGGGACAGGGTTGACACTGAAGCTTTCTTT
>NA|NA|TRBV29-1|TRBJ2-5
CSVAGVGETQYF
TGCAGCGTTGCCGGGGTCGGAGAGACCCAGTACTTC
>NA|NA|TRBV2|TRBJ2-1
CASMTGDGHNEQFF
TGTGCCAGCATGACGGGAGACGGGCACAATGAGCAGTTCTTC
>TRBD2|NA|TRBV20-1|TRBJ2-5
CSARGGTGGGETQYF
TGCAGTGCTAGAGGAGGGACTGGCGGGGGAGAGACCCAGTACTTC
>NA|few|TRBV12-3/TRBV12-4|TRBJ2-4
CASSLVGREGIQYF
TGTGCCAGCAGTTTAGTGGGCAGGGAAGGCATTCAGTACTTC
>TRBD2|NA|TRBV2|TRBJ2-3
CASSEVLAGTDTQYF
TGTGCCAGCAGTGAAGTGCTAGCGGGCACAGATACGCAGTATTTT
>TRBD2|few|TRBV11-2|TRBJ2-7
CASSLDDSGRPTIVEQYF
TGTGCCAGCAGCTTAGATGATAGCGGGAGGCCGACGATCGTCGAGCAGTACTTC
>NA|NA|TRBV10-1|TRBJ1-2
CASTERNRSGDYGYTF
TGCGCCAGCACCGAGCGTAACAGGTCTGGGGACTATGGCTACACCTTC
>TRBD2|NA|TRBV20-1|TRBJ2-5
CSARVAAGVAKETQYF
TGCAGTGCTAGAGTGGCAGCGGGGGTCGCAAAAGAGACCCAGTACTTC
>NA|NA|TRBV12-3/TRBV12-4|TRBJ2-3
CASSRETADAQYF
TGTGCCAGCAGTCGGGAGACGGCCGATGCGCAGTATTTT
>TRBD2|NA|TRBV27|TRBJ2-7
CASSLTGGLHEQYF
TGTGCCAGCAGTTTAACGGGAGGGCTCCACGAGCAGTACTTC
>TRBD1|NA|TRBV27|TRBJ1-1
CASSSTGGFPEAFF
TGTGCCAGCAGTTCGACAGGGGGCTTCCCTGAAGCTTTCTTT
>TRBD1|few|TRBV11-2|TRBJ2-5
CASSLGPGQGAETQYF
TGTGCCAGCAGCTTAGGGCCGGGACAGGGGGCAGAGACCCAGTACTTC
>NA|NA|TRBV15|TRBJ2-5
CATRAGGQETQYF
TGTGCCACCCGGGCAGGGGGGCAAGAGACCCAGTACTTC
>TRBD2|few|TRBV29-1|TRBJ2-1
CSVEGGSWGSYNEQFF
TGCAGCGTTGAGGGGGGGAGTTGGGGCTCCTACAATGAGCAGTTCTTC
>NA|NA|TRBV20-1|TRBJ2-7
CSARRAMTYEQYF
TGCAGTGCTAGAAGGGCCATGACCTACGAGCAGTACTTC
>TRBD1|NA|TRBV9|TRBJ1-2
CASSPLTGLRGYTF
TGTGCCAGCAGCCCGCTGACAGGGCTTCGTGGCTACACCTTC
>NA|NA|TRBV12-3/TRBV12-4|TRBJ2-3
CASRGGLRLDTQYF
TGTGCCTCAAGAGGCGGCTTACGGTTAGATACGCAGTATTTT
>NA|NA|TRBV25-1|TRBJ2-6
CASSGTSANVLTF
TGTGCCAGCAGTGGGACTTCCGCCAACGTCCTGACTTTC
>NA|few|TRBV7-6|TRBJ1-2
CASSDGTGFGGYTF
TGTGCCAGCAGTGATGGGACGGGGTTTGGTGGCTACACCTTC
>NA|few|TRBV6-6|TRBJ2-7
CASSRLGGREQYF
TGTGCCAGCAGCCGCCTCGGAGGGAGAGAGCAGTACTTC
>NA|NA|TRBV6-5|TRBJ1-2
CASSYGTSSYGYTF
TGTGCCAGCAGTTACGGGACCTCAAGCTATGGCTACACCTTC
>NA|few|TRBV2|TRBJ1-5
CASSPPGADQPQHF
TGTGCCAGCAGTCCCCCGGGGGCGGATCAGCCCCAGCATTTT
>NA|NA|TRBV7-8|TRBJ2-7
CASSLGHTTYEQYF
TGTGCCAGCAGCTTAGGGCACACCACCTACGAGCAGTACTTC
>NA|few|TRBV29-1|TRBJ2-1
CSVPGTDYNEQFF
TGCAGCGTCCCCGGGACGGATTACAATGAGCAGTTCTTC